This T cell receptor beta chain appears in the sequencing data of a study of blood T cells in healthy people across ages. Together with a sample-barcoded 5' primer, a J-beta primer mix was included in a second PCR lasting about 7 to 12 cycles. Each cDNA molecule, via a template-switch adaptor with 12 random nucleotides, was tagged. TCRdb redid the calling of the 5' RACE reads with MiXCR, one entry per CDR3 protein. The repertoire includes roughly 650,000 distinct CDR3 sequences, approximately 30% of them detected once, and approximately 15% sits in the top ten. Many counts were recorded for this clonotype. What it recognizes is unknown. Findings and caveats of the study: Aged donors had fewer naive CD4+ cells and lower diversity than long-lived donors. It was not possible, with unsorted PBMCs, to conclusively compare naive and antigen-experienced cells.

The sequence came from a woman of 80 years or more in good health. The specimen sequenced was blood.

The CDR3: CASTQAYGYTF. The CDR3 nucleotides read TGTGCCAGCACCCAGGCCTATGGCTACACCTTC. The chain joins TRBV7-2 to TRBJ1-2; D remains ambiguous. V lost 7 bases and J lost 4, with 7 bases in between. CDR1 and CDR2 (germline): SGHTA, FQGNSA. The CDR3 consists of 11 residues.